A selection of T cell receptor beta chains follows, all from one sample in a study. TCRdb redid the calling of the 5' RACE reads with MiXCR, one entry per CDR3 protein. Of 40,000 to 55,000 distinct CDR3 sequences listed, 22% are singletons. What was sequenced was Tregs sorted from a lymph node. All receptors derive from a female donor with breast cancer. CDR3s leave out the opening cysteine and the closing phenylalanine or tryptophan. Each record gives: V gene, J gene, CDR3 protein.

V gene: TRBV28; J gene: TRBJ2-7; CDR3 protein: ASLRLLEEQY
V gene: TRBV12-3/TRBV12-4; J gene: TRBJ1-1; CDR3 protein: ASSSDRGQRAF
V gene: TRBV5-4; J gene: TRBJ1-2; CDR3 protein: ASRPGARNYGYT
V gene: TRBV27; J gene: TRBJ1-5; CDR3 protein: ASSPDRSLNQPQH
V gene: TRBV5-6; J gene: TRBJ1-2; CDR3 protein: ASSNYRVNYGYT
V gene: TRBV7-6; J gene: TRBJ2-5; CDR3 protein: ASSPSWGIETQY
V gene: TRBV18; J gene: TRBJ1-4; CDR3 protein: ASSHGQGEGNEKPF
V gene: TRBV7-8; J gene: TRBJ1-1; CDR3 protein: ASSLSGLSTEAF
V gene: TRBV24-1; J gene: TRBJ2-7; CDR3 protein: ATSDSFSYEQY
V gene: TRBV7-2; J gene: TRBJ2-3; CDR3 protein: ASSGDSGGTDTQY
V gene: TRBV19; J gene: TRBJ2-7; CDR3 protein: ASSTSYGRSYEQY
V gene: TRBV3-1; J gene: TRBJ2-1; CDR3 protein: ASSILAGVGNEQF
V gene: TRBV14; J gene: TRBJ2-7; CDR3 protein: ASSQVPGLSYEQY
V gene: TRBV24-1; J gene: TRBJ2-7; CDR3 protein: ATSDPRSSYEQY
V gene: TRBV3-1; J gene: TRBJ2-1; CDR3 protein: ASSQTSGSRYEQF
V gene: TRBV29-1; J gene: TRBJ2-1; CDR3 protein: SVAPMGSEQF
V gene: TRBV10-2; J gene: TRBJ2-5; CDR3 protein: ASSETSGSLVVGETQC
V gene: TRBV19; J gene: TRBJ2-3; CDR3 protein: ASSIFNTISTDTQY
V gene: TRBV7-3; J gene: TRBJ2-2; CDR3 protein: ASSSSGTPSGELF
V gene: TRBV13; J gene: TRBJ2-7; CDR3 protein: ASSLEPGNSYEQY
V gene: TRBV4-1; J gene: TRBJ2-7; CDR3 protein: ASSQPLHRDHEQY
V gene: TRBV20-1; J gene: TRBJ1-1; CDR3 protein: SALRQGARGAF
V gene: TRBV28; J gene: TRBJ1-1; CDR3 protein: ASSPTGGTEAF
V gene: TRBV12-3/TRBV12-4; J gene: TRBJ1-2; CDR3 protein: ASSRTGGENDYT
V gene: TRBV18; J gene: TRBJ2-5; CDR3 protein: ASSPQETQY
V gene: TRBV12-3/TRBV12-4; J gene: TRBJ2-2; CDR3 protein: ASRITWTENTGELF
V gene: TRBV15; J gene: TRBJ2-1; CDR3 protein: ATSRESLQARGLAGWDEQF